These 9 T cell receptor beta chains came from one sample sequenced in a study of blood T cell repertoires in COVID-19. Repertoires were generated with immunoSEQ multiplex PCR, while TCRdb's copy carries only in-frame clones and drops some. The sample has 220,000 or so clones; 82% are singletons. The source material was peripheral blood. The receptors were gathered from a woman aged 80 or over with COVID-19, enrolled during active disease.

V usage is TRBV28 and J usage is TRBJ1-5, with 9 bases identical to TRBD1. The CDR3 covers 15 residues. Germline trimming cut 5 bases from V and 6 bases from J; bases unmatched to any gene: 8. Looked up from germline, CDR1 is MDHEN and CDR2 is SYDVKM. CDR3 DNA sequence: TGTGCCAGCAGTAGAACCGGGACAGGGAGTCAGCCCCAGCATTTT. Protein sequence: CASSRTGTGSQPQHF.

This chain uses TRBV11-2 with TRBJ2-1; D perhaps matches TRBD1 (6 bases). Germline V CDR1 and CDR2: SGHAT, FQNNGV. V was clipped by 4 bases and J by 15 bases, with 16 bases between them. This CDR3 spans 12 amino acids. The CDR3 DNA reads TGTGCCAGCAGCTCAAACAGACAGGCGCCGTTCTTC. Amino acids: CASSSNRQAPFF.

The J gene is TRBJ2-2, the V gene TRBV2; 7 bases are shared with TRBD1. The V gene end was trimmed by 6 bases and the J gene end by 6 bases; junction bases not matched to a gene: 7. Germline V gives CDR1 SNHLY, CDR2 FYNNEI. This CDR3 has 14 residues. In nucleotides, the CDR3 is TGTGCCAGCAGGCTAGGGACAGTCGCCGGGGAGCTGTTTTTT. Its protein product is CASRLGTVAGELFF. The whole variable domain, filled in from reference TRBV2 and TRBJ2-2, reads EPEVTQTPSHQVTQMGQEVILRCVPISNHLYFYWYRQILGQKVEFLVSFYNNEISEKSEIFDDQFSVERPDGSNFTLKIRSTKLEDSAMYFCASRLGTVAGELFFGEGSRLTVL.

CDR3 in amino acids: CASSPTSGTDTQYF. CDR3 sequence (DNA): TGTGCCAGCTCCCCAACTAGCGGCACAGATACGCAGTATTTT. V and J are TRBV18 and TRBJ2-3; TRBD2 matches 7 bases. The CDR3 is 14 amino acids. J lost 1 base, V lost 6 bases, and 4 bases had no gene match. Per the germline V gene, CDR1 is KGHSH and CDR2 is LQKENI. Combining the CDR3 with reference TRBV18 and TRBJ2-3 gives the whole variable domain NAGVMQNPRHLVRRRGQEARLRCSPMKGHSHVYWYRQLPEEGLKFMVYLQKENIIDESGMPKERFSAEFPKEGPSILRIQQVVRGDSAAYFCASSPTSGTDTQYFGPGTRLTVL.

The V and J genes are TRBV18 and TRBJ2-7; D possibly corresponds to TRBD1 (6 bases). Germline CDR1 is KGHSH and CDR2 is LQKENI. This CDR3 is 13 amino acids long. V gave up 5 bases and J gave up 3 bases, with 11 bases separating them. The DNA of the CDR3 is TGTGCCAGCTCATCAGGGGCCAACTACGAGCAGTACTTC. Residues: CASSSGANYEQYF.

This chain links TRBV2 with TRBJ1-1; 8 nucleotides agree with TRBD1. This CDR3 comprises 14 residues. The junction had 7 bases not matched to a gene; V was cut back by 3 bases and J by 7 bases. CDR1 is SNHLY and CDR2 is FYNNEI in the germline V gene. The CDR3 here is CASSETRTGLEAFF. Here the CDR3 DNA reads TGTGCCAGCAGTGAGACCCGGACAGGGCTTGAAGCTTTCTTT.

The chain employs TRBV7-9 and TRBJ2-3, with 7 bases fitting TRBD2. Germline CDR1 is SEHNR and CDR2 is FQNEAQ (reference sequence). V lost 4 bases, J lost 5 bases, and 3 bases stayed unmatched. CDR3 size: 13 residues. The CDR3 loop reads CASSSGGRDTQYF. The DNA of the CDR3 is TGTGCCAGCAGCTCCGGGGGGAGAGATACGCAGTATTTT.

The V gene is TRBV9, the J gene TRBJ2-1; TRBD2 might be the D (6 bases). CDR1 and CDR2 from the germline V gene are SGDLS and YYNGEE. Trimming removed 4 bases from V and 6 bases from J, with 14 bases in between. The CDR3 length is 14 residues. CDR3 region: CASSPDGGSNEQFF. The DNA of the CDR3 is TGTGCCAGCAGCCCCGACGGAGGGTCCAATGAGCAGTTCTTC.

This rearrangement joins TRBV4-1 to TRBJ2-3; 10 nucleotides agree with TRBD2. The CDR3 extends over 18 amino acids. Germline V gives CDR1 MGHRA, CDR2 YSYEKL. The junction had 10 bases not matched to a gene; V was cut back by 0 bases and J by 4 bases. CDR3 sequence reads: CASSQDPSLAGRADTQYF. CDR3 DNA: TGCGCCAGCAGCCAAGATCCCTCACTAGCGGGAAGGGCAGATACGCAGTATTTT.